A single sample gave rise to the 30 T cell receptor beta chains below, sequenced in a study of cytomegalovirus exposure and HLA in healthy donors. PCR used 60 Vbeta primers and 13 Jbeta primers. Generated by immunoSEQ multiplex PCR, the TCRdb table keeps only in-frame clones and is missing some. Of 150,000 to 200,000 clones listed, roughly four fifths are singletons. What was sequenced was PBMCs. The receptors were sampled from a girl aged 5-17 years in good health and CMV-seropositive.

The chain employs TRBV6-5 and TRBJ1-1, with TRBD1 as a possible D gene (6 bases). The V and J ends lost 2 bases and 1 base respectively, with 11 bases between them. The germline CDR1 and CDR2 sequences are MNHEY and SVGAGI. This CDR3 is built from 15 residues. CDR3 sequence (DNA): TGTGCCAGCAGTTACGAGGCCAGGGGGAACACTGAAGCTTTCTTT. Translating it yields CASSYEARGNTEAFF.

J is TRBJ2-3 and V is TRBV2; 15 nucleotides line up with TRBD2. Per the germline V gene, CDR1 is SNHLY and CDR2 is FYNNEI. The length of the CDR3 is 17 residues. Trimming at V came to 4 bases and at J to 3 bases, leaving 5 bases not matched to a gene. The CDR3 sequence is CASSVGLAGGRTDTQYF. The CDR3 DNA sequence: TGTGCCAGCAGTGTCGGACTAGCGGGGGGGCGGACAGATACGCAGTATTTT.

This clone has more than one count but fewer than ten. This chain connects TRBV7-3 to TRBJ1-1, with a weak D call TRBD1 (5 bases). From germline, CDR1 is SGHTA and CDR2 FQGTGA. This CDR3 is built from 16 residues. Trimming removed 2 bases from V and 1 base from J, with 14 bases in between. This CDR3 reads CASSLWYRYSNTEAFF. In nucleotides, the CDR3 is TGTGCCAGCAGCTTATGGTACAGGTACTCGAACACTGAAGCTTTCTTT.

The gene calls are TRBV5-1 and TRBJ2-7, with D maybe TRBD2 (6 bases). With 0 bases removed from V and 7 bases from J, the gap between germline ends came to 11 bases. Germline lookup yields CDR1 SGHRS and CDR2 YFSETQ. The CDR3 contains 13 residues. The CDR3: CASSLAGGREQYF. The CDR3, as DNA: TGCGCCAGCAGCTTGGCCGGGGGAAGGGAGCAGTACTTC.

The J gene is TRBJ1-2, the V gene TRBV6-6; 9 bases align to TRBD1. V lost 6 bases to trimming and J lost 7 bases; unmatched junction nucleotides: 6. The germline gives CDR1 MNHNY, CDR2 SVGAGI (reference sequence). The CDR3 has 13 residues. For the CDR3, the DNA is TGTGCCAGCAGCCGGGACAGGGTAGTTGGCTACACCTTC. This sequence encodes CASSRDRVVGYTF.

In DNA, the CDR3 is TGTGCCAGCAGTGACTCAGATGGTGGCGAGCAGTTCTTC. Its protein product is CASSDSDGGEQFF. The chain is built from TRBV6-4 and TRBJ2-1, with D unresolved. Germline CDR1 MRHNA, CDR2 SNTAGT. CDR3 length equals 13 residues. Trimming pared 0 bases from V and 10 bases from J, leaving 10 bases between.

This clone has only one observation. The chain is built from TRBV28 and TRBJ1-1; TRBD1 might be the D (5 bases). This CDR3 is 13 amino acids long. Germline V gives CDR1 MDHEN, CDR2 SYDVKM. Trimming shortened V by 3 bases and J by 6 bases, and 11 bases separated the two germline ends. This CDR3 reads CASSFLRGSEAFF. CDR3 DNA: TGTGCCAGCAGTTTTCTCCGGGGGTCTGAAGCTTTCTTT.

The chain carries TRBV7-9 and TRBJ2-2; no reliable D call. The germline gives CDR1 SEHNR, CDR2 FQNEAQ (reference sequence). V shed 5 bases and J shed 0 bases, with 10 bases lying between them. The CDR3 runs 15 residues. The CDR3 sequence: CASSPVTANTGELFF. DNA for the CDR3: TGTGCCAGCAGCCCCGTGACTGCGAACACCGGGGAGCTGTTTTTT.

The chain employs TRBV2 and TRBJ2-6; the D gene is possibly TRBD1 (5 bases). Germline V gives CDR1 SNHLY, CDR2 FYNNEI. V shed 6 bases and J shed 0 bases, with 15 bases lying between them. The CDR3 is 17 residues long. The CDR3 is CASRLGVALSGANVLTF. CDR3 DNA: TGTGCCAGCAGATTAGGGGTAGCCCTCTCTGGGGCCAACGTCCTGACTTTC.

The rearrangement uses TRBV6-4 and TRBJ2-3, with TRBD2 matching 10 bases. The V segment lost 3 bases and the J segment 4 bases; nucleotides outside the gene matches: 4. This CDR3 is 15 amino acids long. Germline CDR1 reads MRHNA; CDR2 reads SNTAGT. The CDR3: CASSESGGAADTQYF. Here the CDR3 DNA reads TGTGCCAGCAGTGAGAGCGGGGGGGCAGCAGATACGCAGTATTTT.

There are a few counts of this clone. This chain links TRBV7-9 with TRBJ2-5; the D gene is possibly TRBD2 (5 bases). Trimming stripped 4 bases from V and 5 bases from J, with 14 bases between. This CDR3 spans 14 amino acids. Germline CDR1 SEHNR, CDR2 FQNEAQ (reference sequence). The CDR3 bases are TGTGCCAGCAGCTCCAGCGGTGGGCGGGAGACCCAGTACTTC. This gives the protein CASSSSGGRETQYF.

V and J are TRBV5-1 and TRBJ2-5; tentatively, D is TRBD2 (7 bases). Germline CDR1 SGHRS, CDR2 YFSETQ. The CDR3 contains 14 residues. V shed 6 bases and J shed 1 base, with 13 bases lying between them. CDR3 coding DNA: TGCGCCAGCACCGGGGGGCGAAGCCAAGAGACCCAGTACTTC. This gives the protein CASTGGRSQETQYF.

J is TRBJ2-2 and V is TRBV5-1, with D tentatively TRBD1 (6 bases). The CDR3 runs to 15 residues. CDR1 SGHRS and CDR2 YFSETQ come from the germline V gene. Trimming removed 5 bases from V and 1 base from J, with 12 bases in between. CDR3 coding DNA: TGCGCCAGCAGTCTGGTCAGGGGGAACACCGGGGAGCTGTTTTTT. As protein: CASSLVRGNTGELFF. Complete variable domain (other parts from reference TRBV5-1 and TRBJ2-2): KAGVTQTPRYLIKTRGQQVTLSCSPISGHRSVSWYQQTPGQGLQFLFEYFSETQRNKGNFPGRFSGRQFSNSRSEMNVSTLELGDSALYLCASSLVRGNTGELFFGEGSRLTVL.

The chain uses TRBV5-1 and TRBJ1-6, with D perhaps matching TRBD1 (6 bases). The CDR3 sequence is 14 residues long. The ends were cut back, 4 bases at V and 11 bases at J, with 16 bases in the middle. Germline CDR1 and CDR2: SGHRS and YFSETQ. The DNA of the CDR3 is TGCGCCAGCAGCCCGGCGGGGGCAGACACACCCCTCCACTTT. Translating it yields CASSPAGADTPLHF.

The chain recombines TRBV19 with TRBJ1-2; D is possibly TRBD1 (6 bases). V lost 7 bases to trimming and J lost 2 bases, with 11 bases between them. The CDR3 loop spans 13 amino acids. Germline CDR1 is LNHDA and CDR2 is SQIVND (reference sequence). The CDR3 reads CASTPDSNYGYTF. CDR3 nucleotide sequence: TGTGCCAGTACCCCGGACAGCAACTATGGCTACACCTTC.

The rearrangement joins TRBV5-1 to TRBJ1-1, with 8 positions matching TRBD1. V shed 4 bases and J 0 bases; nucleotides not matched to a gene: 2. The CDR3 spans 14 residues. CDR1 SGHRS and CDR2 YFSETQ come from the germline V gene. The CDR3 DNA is TGCGCCAGCAGCATGGGACAGGTGAACACTGAAGCTTTCTTT. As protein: CASSMGQVNTEAFF.

The CDR3: CASSGHKAGANVLTF. In DNA form, the CDR3 reads TGTGCCAGCAGCGGACATAAGGCTGGGGCCAACGTCCTGACTTTC. This chain connects TRBV7-2 to TRBJ2-6, with D possibly matching TRBD1 (5 bases). V lost 5 bases and J 2 bases, leaving 10 bases between the germline ends. CDR3 length equals 15 residues. The germline V gene has CDR1 SGHTA and CDR2 FQGNSA. The full variable domain, in which reference TRBV7-2 and TRBJ2-6 provide the parts outside the CDR3, is GAGVSQSPSNKVTEKGKDVELRCDPISGHTALYWYRQSLGQGLEFLIYFQGNSAPDKSGLPSDRFSAERTGGSVSTLTIQRTQQEDSAVYLCASSGHKAGANVLTFGAGSRLTVL.

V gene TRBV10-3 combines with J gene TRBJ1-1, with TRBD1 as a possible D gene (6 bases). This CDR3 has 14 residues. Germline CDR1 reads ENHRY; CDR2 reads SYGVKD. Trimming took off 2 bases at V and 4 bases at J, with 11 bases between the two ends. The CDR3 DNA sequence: TGTGCCATCAGTGAGCGGTCAGGGGTCACTGAAGCTTTCTTT. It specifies CAISERSGVTEAFF.

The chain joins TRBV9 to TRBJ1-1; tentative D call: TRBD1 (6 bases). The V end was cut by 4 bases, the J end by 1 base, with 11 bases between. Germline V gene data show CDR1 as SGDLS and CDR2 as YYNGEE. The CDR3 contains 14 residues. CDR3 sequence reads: CASSFRGGNTEAFF. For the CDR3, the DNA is TGTGCCAGCAGCTTCCGAGGGGGGAACACTGAAGCTTTCTTT.

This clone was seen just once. CDR3 nucleotides: TGTGCCAGCAGCTATGAAACCGTGGGACTAGTAACAGATACGCAGTATTTT. Protein: CASSYETVGLVTDTQYF. This chain uses TRBV5-6 with TRBJ2-3, with 8 bases aligning to TRBD2. Germline assignment: CDR1 SGHDT and CDR2 YYEEEE. The CDR3 extends over 17 amino acids. Losses at the gene ends were 3 bases for V and 3 bases for J; bases not matched to a gene: 12.

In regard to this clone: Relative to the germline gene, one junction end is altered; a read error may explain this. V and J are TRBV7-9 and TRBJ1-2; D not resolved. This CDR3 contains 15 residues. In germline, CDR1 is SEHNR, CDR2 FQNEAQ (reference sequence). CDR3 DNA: TGTTCCAGCAGCCACTCCCTCCTAGAATCTTATGGCTACACCTTC. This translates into CSSSHSLLESYGYTF. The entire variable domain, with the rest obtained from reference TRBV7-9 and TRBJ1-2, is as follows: DTGVSQNPRHKITKRGQNVTFRCDPISEHNRLYWYRQTLGQGPEFLTYFQNEAQLEKSRLLSDRFSAERPKGSFSTLEIQRTEQGDSAMYLCSSSHSLLESYGYTFGSGTRLTVV.

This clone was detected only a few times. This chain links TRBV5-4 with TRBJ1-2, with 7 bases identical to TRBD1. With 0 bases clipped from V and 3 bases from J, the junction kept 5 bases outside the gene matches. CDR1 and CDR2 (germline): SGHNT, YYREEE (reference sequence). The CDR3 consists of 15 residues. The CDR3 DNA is TGTGCCAGCAGCTTGGACAGGGGAAACGACTATGGCTACACCTTC. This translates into CASSLDRGNDYGYTF.

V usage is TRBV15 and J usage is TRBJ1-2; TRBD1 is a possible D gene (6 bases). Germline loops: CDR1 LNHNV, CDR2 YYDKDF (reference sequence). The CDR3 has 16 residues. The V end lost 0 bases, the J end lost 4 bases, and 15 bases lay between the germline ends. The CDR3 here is CATSRDRGGRGYGYTF. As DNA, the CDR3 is TGTGCCACCAGCAGAGATCGCGGGGGGCGCGGCTATGGCTACACCTTC.

This CDR3 reads CASSLATVDTEAFF. CDR3 nucleotides: TGTGCCAGCAGCTTAGCTACTGTAGACACTGAAGCTTTCTTT. The genes are TRBV7-9 and TRBJ1-1; D unclear. CDR1 and CDR2 from the germline V gene are SEHNR and FQNEAQ (reference sequence). V lost 0 bases to trimming and J lost 3 bases, with 8 bases between them. The length of the CDR3 is 14 residues.

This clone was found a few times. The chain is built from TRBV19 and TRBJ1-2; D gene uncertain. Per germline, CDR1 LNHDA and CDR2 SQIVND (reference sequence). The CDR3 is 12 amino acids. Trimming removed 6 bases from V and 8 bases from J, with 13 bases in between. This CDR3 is CASRQAPMGYTF. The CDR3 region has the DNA TGTGCCAGTAGGCAGGCCCCTATGGGCTACACCTTC.

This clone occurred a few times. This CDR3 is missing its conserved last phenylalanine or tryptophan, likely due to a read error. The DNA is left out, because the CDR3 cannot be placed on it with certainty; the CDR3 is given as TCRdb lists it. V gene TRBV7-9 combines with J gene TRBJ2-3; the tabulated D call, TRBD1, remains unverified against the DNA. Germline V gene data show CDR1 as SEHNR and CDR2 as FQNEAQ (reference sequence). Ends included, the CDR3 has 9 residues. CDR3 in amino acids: CASSLVTAG.

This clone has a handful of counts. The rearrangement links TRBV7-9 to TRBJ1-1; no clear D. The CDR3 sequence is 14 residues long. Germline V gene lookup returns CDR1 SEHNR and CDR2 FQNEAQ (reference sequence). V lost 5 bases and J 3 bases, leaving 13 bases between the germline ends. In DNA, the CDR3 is TGTGCCAGCAGCCCCCGGTCCCGTGACACTGAAGCTTTCTTT. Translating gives CASSPRSRDTEAFF.

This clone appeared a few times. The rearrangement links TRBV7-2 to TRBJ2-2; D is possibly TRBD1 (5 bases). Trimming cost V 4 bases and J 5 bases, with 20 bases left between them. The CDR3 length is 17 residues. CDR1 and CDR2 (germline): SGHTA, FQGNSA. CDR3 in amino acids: CASSSSYRAGRTGELFF. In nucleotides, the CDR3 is TGTGCCAGCAGCTCTTCCTATAGGGCAGGGCGAACCGGGGAGCTGTTTTTT.

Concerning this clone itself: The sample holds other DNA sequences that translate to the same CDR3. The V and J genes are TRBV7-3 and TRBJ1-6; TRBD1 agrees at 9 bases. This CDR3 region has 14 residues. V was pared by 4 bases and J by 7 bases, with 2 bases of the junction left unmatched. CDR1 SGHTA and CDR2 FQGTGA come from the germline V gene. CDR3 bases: TGTGCCAGCAGCTCAACAGGGGGCAATTCACCCCTCCACTTT. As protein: CASSSTGGNSPLHF. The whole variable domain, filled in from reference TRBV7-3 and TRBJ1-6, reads GAGVSQTPSNKVTEKGKYVELRCDPISGHTALYWYRQSLGQGPEFLIYFQGTGAADDSGLPNDRFFAVRPEGSVSTLKIQRTERGDSAVYLCASSSTGGNSPLHFGNGTRLTVT.

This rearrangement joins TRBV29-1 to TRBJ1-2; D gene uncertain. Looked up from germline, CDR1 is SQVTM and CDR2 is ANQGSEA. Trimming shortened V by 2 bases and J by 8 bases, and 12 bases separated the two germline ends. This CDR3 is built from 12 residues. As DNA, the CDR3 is TGCAGCGTTGAATTCCGGGTTAGCGGCTACACCTTC. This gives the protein CSVEFRVSGYTF.